This T cell receptor beta chain is drawn from a study of blood T cell repertoires in COVID-19. Whole-study context: Sites in the United States, Italy and Spain provided acute and convalescent COVID-19 samples. In each case, the material was cDNA or gDNA derived from T cells, B-cell-depleted T cells, or PBMCs.

This CDR3 is 13 amino acids long. The V end was cut by 2 bases, the J end by 3 bases, with 8 bases between. Under the authors' procedure: Amplification with reference gene primers provided the estimates of nucleated cell counts. Method: immunoSEQ multiplex PCR; TCRdb's copy keeps in-frame clones and lacks some. V, J and clone size are those of that table, while D and trimming were read from the DNA. Altogether more than 150,000 clones are present, 75% to 90% being singletons, with the ten largest covering 2.5% to 3.5%. Sequencing input: peripheral blood. This TCR derives from a woman in her fifties or sixties with acute or convalescent COVID-19. V usage is TRBV12-3 or TRBV12-4 and J usage is TRBJ2-7; no reliable D call. The CDR3: CASSLKTNYEQYF. The DNA of the CDR3 is TGTGCCAGCAGTTTAAAGACAAACTACGAGCAGTACTTC.